The rows below give T cell receptor beta chains drawn from one sample of a study of T cell responses to AZD1222 COVID-19 vaccine. The method was immunoSEQ multiplex PCR; TCRdb's version includes in-frame clones alone and lacks a portion of them. The sample contains 75,000 to 100,000 clones, 89% of which appear only once. Material: peripheral blood, obtained on day 0 of AZD1222 vaccination. These TCRs come from an adult in good health. CDR3s include the opening cysteine and the closing phenylalanine or tryptophan. D genes are given only for firm matches. A clone size is listed for some rows: how often the clone was seen (once, few, many), or a class if it is expanded.

CDR3 length: 15; V gene: TRBV6-2/TRBV6-3; D gene: TRBD1; J gene: TRBJ2-7; clone size: NA; CDR3 protein: CASSYPGTGVYEQYF; CDR3 DNA: TGTGCCAGCAGTTACCCAGGGACAGGGGTCTACGAGCAGTACTTC
CDR3 length: 14; V gene: TRBV2; D gene: NA; J gene: TRBJ1-1; clone size: NA; CDR3 protein: CASSEEGFYTEAFF; CDR3 DNA: TGTGCCAGCAGTGAAGAAGGGTTTTACACTGAAGCTTTCTTT
CDR3 length: 15; V gene: TRBV2; D gene: TRBD2; J gene: TRBJ2-1; clone size: NA; CDR3 protein: CASRVTSGGPRAEFF; CDR3 DNA: TGTGCCAGCAGAGTGACTAGCGGGGGCCCCCGGGCGGAGTTCTTC
CDR3 length: 14; V gene: TRBV10-3; D gene: TRBD1; J gene: TRBJ1-2; clone size: NA; CDR3 protein: CAISDNRGVHGYTF; CDR3 DNA: TGTGCCATCAGTGACAACAGGGGTGTCCATGGCTACACCTTC
CDR3 length: 16; V gene: TRBV5-1; D gene: NA; J gene: TRBJ2-3; clone size: NA; CDR3 protein: CASSFVYSRDTDTQYF; CDR3 DNA: TGCGCCAGCAGCTTTGTCTATAGCAGAGACACAGATACGCAGTATTTT
CDR3 length: 13; V gene: TRBV6-5; D gene: NA; J gene: TRBJ1-1; clone size: NA; CDR3 protein: CASSYNQGPEAFF; CDR3 DNA: TGTGCCAGCAGTTACAACCAGGGACCTGAAGCTTTCTTT
CDR3 length: 13; V gene: TRBV30; D gene: NA; J gene: TRBJ1-1; clone size: NA; CDR3 protein: CAWTSEGDTEAFF; CDR3 DNA: TGTGCCTGGACATCTGAGGGTGACACTGAAGCTTTCTTT
CDR3 length: 12; V gene: TRBV6-5; D gene: TRBD1; J gene: TRBJ2-1; clone size: NA; CDR3 protein: CASSTTGDEQFF; CDR3 DNA: TGTGCCAGCAGTACGACAGGGGATGAGCAGTTCTTC
CDR3 length: 14; V gene: TRBV18; D gene: TRBD1; J gene: TRBJ2-7; clone size: NA; CDR3 protein: CASSPGQGNYEQYF; CDR3 DNA: TGTGCCAGCTCACCCGGACAGGGAAACTACGAGCAGTACTTC
CDR3 length: 16; V gene: TRBV5-1; D gene: NA; J gene: TRBJ1-2; clone size: few; CDR3 protein: CASRSQQNRDHYGYTF; CDR3 DNA: TGCGCCAGCAGATCCCAACAGAACAGAGACCACTATGGCTACACCTTC
CDR3 length: 14; V gene: TRBV5-1; D gene: NA; J gene: TRBJ1-1; clone size: NA; CDR3 protein: CASSDPQGNTEAFF; CDR3 DNA: TGCGCCAGCAGCGACCCACAGGGGAACACTGAAGCTTTCTTT
CDR3 length: 18; V gene: TRBV19; D gene: TRBD1; J gene: TRBJ1-5; clone size: NA; CDR3 protein: CASSRTGGTFYDNQPQHF; CDR3 DNA: TGTGCCAGTTCCCGGACAGGGGGTACCTTTTATGACAATCAGCCCCAGCATTTT
CDR3 length: 15; V gene: TRBV3-1/TRBV3-2; D gene: NA; J gene: TRBJ1-5; clone size: NA; CDR3 protein: CASSQVPGRNQPQHF; CDR3 DNA: TGTGCCAGCAGCCAAGTCCCGGGGAGGAATCAGCCCCAGCATTTT
CDR3 length: 14; V gene: TRBV2; D gene: TRBD2; J gene: TRBJ2-5; clone size: NA; CDR3 protein: CASGLAGGSATQYF; CDR3 DNA: TGTGCCAGCGGACTAGCGGGGGGGTCTGCGACCCAGTACTTC
CDR3 length: 14; V gene: TRBV7-9; D gene: NA; J gene: TRBJ2-2; clone size: NA; CDR3 protein: CASSLTAGTGELFF; CDR3 DNA: TGTGCCAGCAGCTTAACGGCGGGGACCGGGGAGCTGTTTTTT
CDR3 length: 16; V gene: TRBV28; D gene: TRBD1; J gene: TRBJ2-7; clone size: NA; CDR3 protein: CASSLKPTGVNHEQYF; CDR3 DNA: TGTGCCAGCAGTTTAAAACCGACAGGGGTGAACCACGAGCAGTACTTC
CDR3 length: 15; V gene: TRBV7-2; D gene: NA; J gene: TRBJ2-3; clone size: NA; CDR3 protein: CASSLRGGASDTQYF; CDR3 DNA: TGTGCCAGCAGCTTAAGGGGGGGGGCCTCAGATACGCAGTATTTT
CDR3 length: 13; V gene: TRBV19; D gene: TRBD1; J gene: TRBJ1-1; clone size: NA; CDR3 protein: CASSSRTGDEAFF; CDR3 DNA: TGTGCCAGTAGTTCAAGGACAGGCGATGAAGCTTTCTTT
CDR3 length: 11; V gene: TRBV20-1; D gene: NA; J gene: TRBJ1-1; clone size: NA; CDR3 protein: CSASRNTEAFF; CDR3 DNA: TGCAGTGCCTCCAGGAACACTGAAGCTTTCTTT
CDR3 length: 15; V gene: TRBV19; D gene: NA; J gene: TRBJ1-1; clone size: NA; CDR3 protein: CASSPSPGGHTEAFF; CDR3 DNA: TGTGCCAGTAGTCCCTCCCCCGGGGGGCACACTGAAGCTTTCTTT
CDR3 length: 15; V gene: TRBV15; D gene: NA; J gene: TRBJ2-7; clone size: NA; CDR3 protein: CATSRDRGRTYEQYF; CDR3 DNA: TGTGCCACCAGCAGAGATAGGGGACGAACCTACGAGCAGTACTTC
CDR3 length: 14; V gene: TRBV11-2; D gene: TRBD1; J gene: TRBJ1-3; clone size: few; CDR3 protein: CASSPAGGGNTIYF; CDR3 DNA: TGTGCCAGCAGCCCAGCAGGGGGTGGAAACACCATATATTTT
CDR3 length: 17; V gene: TRBV19; D gene: TRBD1; J gene: TRBJ1-2; clone size: once; CDR3 protein: CASRGWTGEDSNYGYTF; CDR3 DNA: TGTGCCAGTAGGGGATGGACAGGGGAAGATTCTAACTATGGCTACACCTTC
CDR3 length: 13; V gene: TRBV12-3/TRBV12-4; D gene: NA; J gene: TRBJ2-5; clone size: NA; CDR3 protein: CASSFGLQETQYF; CDR3 DNA: TGTGCCAGCAGTTTTGGTCTCCAAGAGACCCAGTACTTC
CDR3 length: 12; V gene: TRBV30; D gene: NA; J gene: TRBJ1-2; clone size: once; CDR3 protein: CAWSVSFQYYTF; CDR3 DNA: TGTGCCTGGAGTGTATCTTTCCAGTACTACACCTTC
CDR3 length: 15; V gene: TRBV7-2; D gene: TRBD1; J gene: TRBJ1-1; clone size: NA; CDR3 protein: CASSPGTASNTEAFF; CDR3 DNA: TGTGCCAGCAGCCCTGGGACAGCATCGAACACTGAAGCTTTCTTT
CDR3 length: 14; V gene: TRBV6-5; D gene: NA; J gene: TRBJ1-6; clone size: NA; CDR3 protein: CATQRSSYNSPLHF; CDR3 DNA: TGTGCCACCCAGAGGAGCTCCTATAATTCACCCCTCCACTTT
CDR3 length: 13; V gene: TRBV2; D gene: NA; J gene: TRBJ1-2; clone size: NA; CDR3 protein: CASVGGLDYGYTF; CDR3 DNA: TGTGCCAGCGTGGGAGGTCTCGACTATGGCTACACCTTC
CDR3 length: 15; V gene: TRBV6-2/TRBV6-3; D gene: NA; J gene: TRBJ2-4; clone size: NA; CDR3 protein: CASSYWGTNGDIQYF; CDR3 DNA: TGTGCCAGCAGTTACTGGGGCACGAATGGTGACATTCAGTACTTC
CDR3 length: 16; V gene: TRBV18; D gene: TRBD1; J gene: TRBJ1-4; clone size: once; CDR3 protein: CASSPVSGTGGEKLFF; CDR3 DNA: TGTGCCAGCTCACCTGTTTCCGGGACAGGGGGTGAAAAACTGTTTTTT
CDR3 length: 12; V gene: TRBV5-6; D gene: NA; J gene: TRBJ2-1; clone size: NA; CDR3 protein: CASSFSRSAEFF; CDR3 DNA: TGTGCCAGCAGCTTCAGCAGAAGTGCGGAGTTCTTC
CDR3 length: 13; V gene: TRBV28; D gene: NA; J gene: TRBJ2-7; clone size: few; CDR3 protein: CASSWTGTYEQYF; CDR3 DNA: TGTGCCAGCAGTTGGACGGGTACCTACGAGCAGTACTTC